The clone carrying this TCR beta chain was observed at least ten times. The antigen is undetermined. Quantitative 5'-RACE with molecular barcodes was used to make the TCR beta libraries. Using its own MiXCR run on the 5' RACE reads, TCRdb lists one record per CDR3 protein. The table shows approximately 220,000 distinct CDR3 sequences, with roughly 10% occurring only once. This sample was included in a study of CD8 T cells in ankylosing spondylitis. Study-wide findings and caveats: Relatively rare in peripheral blood, disease-linked clones were also CD8+. Among TCR beta sequences, a motif of eight highly homologous variants appeared characteristic of ankylosing spondylitis blood. Clones tied to disease were said to be significantly enriched in matched ankylosing spondylitis synovial fluid.

The source is a male donor with ankylosing spondylitis or in good health (not recorded which). Sequenced sample: blood, either unsorted or a sorted T cell fraction (not recorded which).

The CDR3 spells CASSGDNQPQHF. DNA for the CDR3: TGTGCCAGCAGCGGAGACAATCAGCCCCAGCATTTT. The V and J genes are TRBV12-3 or TRBV12-4 and TRBJ1-5; D is ambiguous. Trimming took off 6 bases at V and 3 bases at J, with 6 bases between the two ends. This CDR3 has 12 amino acids.